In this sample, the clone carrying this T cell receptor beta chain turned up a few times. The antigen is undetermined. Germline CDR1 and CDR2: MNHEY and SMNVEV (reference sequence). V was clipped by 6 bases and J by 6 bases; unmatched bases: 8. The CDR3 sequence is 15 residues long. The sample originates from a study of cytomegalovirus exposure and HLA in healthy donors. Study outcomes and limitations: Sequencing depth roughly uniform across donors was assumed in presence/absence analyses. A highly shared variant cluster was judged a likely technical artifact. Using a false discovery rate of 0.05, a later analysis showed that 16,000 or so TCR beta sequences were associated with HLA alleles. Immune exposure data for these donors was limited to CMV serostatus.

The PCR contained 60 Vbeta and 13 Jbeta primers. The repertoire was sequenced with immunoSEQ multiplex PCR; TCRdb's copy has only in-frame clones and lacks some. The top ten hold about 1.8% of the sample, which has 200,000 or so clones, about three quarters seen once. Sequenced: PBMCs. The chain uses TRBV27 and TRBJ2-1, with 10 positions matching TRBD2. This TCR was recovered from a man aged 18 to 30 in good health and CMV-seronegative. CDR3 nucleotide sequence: TGTGCCAGCAGCTCTGGTGGGACTAGCGTCAATGAGCAGTTCTTC. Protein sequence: CASSSGGTSVNEQFF.